The rows below give T cell receptor beta chains drawn from one sample of a study of blood T cell repertoires in COVID-19. Sequencing used immunoSEQ multiplex PCR; TCRdb keeps in-frame clones, though not all of them. This table holds roughly 120,000 clones, about 74% found once. The sample consisted of peripheral blood. The receptors were sampled from a human donor in a cohort sampled during active COVID-19. Each CDR3 is given without its conserved first and last residue. Clone size is shown for a subset of rows, as once, few, many or a class of expanded clone.

clone_size j_call v_call cdr3_aa
NA TRBJ1-1 TRBV5-1 ASSLGQMNTEAF
few TRBJ1-1 TRBV5-1 ASSPDRIEAF
NA TRBJ1-1 TRBV28 ASSLPRGRRPEAF
NA TRBJ1-1 TRBV11-2 ASSLGGNTEAF
once TRBJ1-4 TRBV15 ATSRGGGALNEKLF
once TRBJ2-7 TRBV4-2 ASSPSDRGYEQY
NA TRBJ2-3 TRBV30 AWSRWTGGLISGSPNFFTDTQY
NA TRBJ1-5 TRBV4-2 ASSRGEHSNQPQH
NA TRBJ2-5 TRBV28 ASRPSGRGETQY
NA TRBJ2-5 TRBV29-1 SVEDRSYQETQY
NA TRBJ1-5 TRBV28 ASSFVTGVNQPQH
NA TRBJ2-7 TRBV5-1 ASSFGTGPYEQY
NA TRBJ1-4 TRBV10-3 AISAQGQGEKLF
few TRBJ1-1 TRBV12-3/TRBV12-4 ASETGTEKLAF
NA TRBJ2-7 TRBV6-1 ASSEYPAGGGEQY
NA TRBJ2-7 TRBV20-1 SASSGKRGNHEQY
NA TRBJ1-3 TRBV10-1 ASKNGTGSGNTIY
NA TRBJ2-1 TRBV3-1/TRBV3-2 ASSQAGSGSYNEQF
NA TRBJ1-6 TRBV2 ASSVRPGGSPLH
once TRBJ2-7 TRBV7-9 ASSVRDNTYEQY
NA TRBJ1-1 TRBV9 ASSSGGTEAF
NA TRBJ1-5 TRBV5-8 ASSLRSNQPQH
once TRBJ1-6 TRBV27 ASSIRGQRDIYNSPLH
NA TRBJ1-5 TRBV18 ASSPGRGQPQH
once TRBJ1-2 TRBV14 ASSQGTGWGGYT
NA TRBJ1-4 TRBV3-1/TRBV3-2 AVGTGDEKLF